This is a list of T cell receptor beta chains from one sample in a study of OX40 agonist ivuxolimab in advanced cancers. Repertoires were generated with immunoSEQ multiplex PCR, while TCRdb's copy carries only in-frame clones and drops some. The sample shows tens of thousands of clones, about 80% of them seen only once. Material: CD4+ or CD8+ T cells sorted from blood, obtained in a trial of the OX40 agonist ivuxolimab. These receptors all come from an adult with an advanced solid tumor such as melanoma, head and neck, liver or kidney cancer. Both conserved end residues are part of each CDR3. Each record gives: clone size, V gene, J gene, D gene, CDR3 DNA, CDR3 protein. The D gene is left open where the match is weak. Clone size is stated in some rows and not others, as once, few, many or a class when expanded.

once	TRBV5-4	TRBJ1-2	-	TGTGCCAGCAGCTCACCAACAGGACCCTATGGCTACACCTTC	CASSSPTGPYGYTF
-	TRBV4-1	TRBJ2-3	-	TGCGCCAGCAGCGGACCTTCGGGAGATACGCAGTATTTT	CASSGPSGDTQYF
-	TRBV11-3	TRBJ2-5	-	TGTGCCAGCAGCTTACAGGGGCTGGAGACCCAGTACTTC	CASSLQGLETQYF
-	TRBV27	TRBJ1-1	-	TGTGCCAGCAGTTTATCAATTGGGGCCGCTGAAGCTTTCTTT	CASSLSIGAAEAFF
-	TRBV5-4	TRBJ1-1	-	TGTGCCAGCAGCCAAGCGGGGACACCCTTTGAAGCTTTCTTT	CASSQAGTPFEAFF
-	TRBV7-8	TRBJ1-5	-	TGTGCCAGCAGCTTGGACCTCCAGCCCCAGCATTTT	CASSLDLQPQHF
-	TRBV29-1	TRBJ2-5	TRBD1	TGCAGCGTTGAAGAGGCCCAGGGCAGGGGGCTCCAAGAGACCCAGTACTTC	CSVEEAQGRGLQETQYF
-	TRBV10-3	TRBJ1-2	TRBD1	TGTGCCATCAGTGAGGAGGGACAGGTCTATGGCTACACCTTC	CAISEEGQVYGYTF
-	TRBV7-2	TRBJ1-2	-	TGTGCCAGCAGCGTATCGGACAGTGGAGTCTATGGCTACACCTTC	CASSVSDSGVYGYTF
-	TRBV7-2	TRBJ2-7	-	TGTGCCAGCAGCCCGGGCCCCGGCGGCAGATACGAGCAGTACTTC	CASSPGPGGRYEQYF
-	TRBV28	TRBJ2-6	TRBD1	TGTGCCACACGGACAGGGGATGGGTCTGGGGCCAACGTCCTGACTTTC	CATRTGDGSGANVLTF
-	TRBV11-3	TRBJ2-7	TRBD1	TGTGCCAGCAGCTTCGGAACGGGGCAGGGGGCTTACGAGCAGTACTTC	CASSFGTGQGAYEQYF
-	TRBV7-9	TRBJ2-3	-	TGTGCCAGCAGCTTCGAGGATACGCAGTATTTT	CASSFEDTQYF
-	TRBV5-4	TRBJ2-5	TRBD2	TGTGCCAGCAGCTTGGCCGGGACTACTGGCGCCCAGAGCGGAGAGACCCAGTACTTC	CASSLAGTTGAQSGETQYF
-	TRBV10-3	TRBJ2-5	-	TGTGCCATCAGTGAAAGGACAGTTGATGAGACCCAGTACTTC	CAISERTVDETQYF
-	TRBV5-4	TRBJ1-6	TRBD1	TGTGCCAGCAGCTTGGCATCCCCCGGGACAGGGAGGTCACCCCTCCACTTT	CASSLASPGTGRSPLHF
-	TRBV5-4	TRBJ1-1	-	TGTGCCAGCAGCTTGGCAGAGGGCACTGAAGCTTTCTTT	CASSLAEGTEAFF
-	TRBV28	TRBJ2-7	-	TGTGCCAGCTCCCGGAGGTACGAGCAGTACTTC	CASSRRYEQYF
-	TRBV7-6	TRBJ2-1	TRBD2	TGTGCCAGCAGCTCGCGGGGGGGCCCGAATGAGCAGTTCTTC	CASSSRGGPNEQFF
-	TRBV5-1	TRBJ2-5	-	TGCGCTAGCAGCCTCTCGTACCAAGAGGCCCAGTACTTC	CASSLSYQEAQYF
-	TRBV6-5	TRBJ2-5	-	TGTGCCAGCGCCAGAGGGGCCCAAGAGACCCAGTACTTC	CASARGAQETQYF
few	TRBV19	TRBJ2-6	-	TGTGCCAGCAGTATTTCGGGGTCTGGGGCCAACGTCCTGACTTTC	CASSISGSGANVLTF
-	TRBV19	TRBJ2-1	-	TGTGCCAGTACGGATACAGGTTATAACAATGAGCAGTTCTTC	CASTDTGYNNEQFF
-	TRBV2	TRBJ1-5	-	TGTGCCAGCAGTGAACTAGGGCAGGGAGGTCAGCCCCAGCATTTT	CASSELGQGGQPQHF
-	TRBV4-3	TRBJ1-2	-	TGCGCCAGCAGCCAAGGGACGGGGACCACTAACTATGGCTACACCTTC	CASSQGTGTTNYGYTF
few	TRBV7-3	TRBJ1-6	-	TGTGCCAGCAGCTTAACGGGGGCGTATAATTCACCCCTCCACTTT	CASSLTGAYNSPLHF
-	TRBV9	TRBJ1-6	TRBD1	TGTGCCAGCAGCCTACGACAGGGCGGCTATAATTCACCCCTCCACTTT	CASSLRQGGYNSPLHF
-	TRBV7-9	TRBJ2-1	TRBD2	TGTGCCAGCAGCTTAGCATTAGCGGGGGTTTTCCATGAGCAGTTCTTC	CASSLALAGVFHEQFF
-	TRBV27	TRBJ1-5	-	TGTGCCAGCGCCAGAGGAAGAAATCAGCCCCAGCATTTT	CASARGRNQPQHF
-	TRBV4-1	TRBJ1-5	-	TGCGCCAGCAGCCGGGGCGGGGGCACCGATCAGCCCCAGCATTTT	CASSRGGGTDQPQHF
-	TRBV6-4	TRBJ2-6	TRBD1	TGTGCCAGCAGTCCGCAGGGGGCCCTAAGCTCTGGGGCCAACGTCCTGACTTTC	CASSPQGALSSGANVLTF
-	TRBV7-2	TRBJ2-5	-	TGTGCCAGCAGCTTAGAAGTAGGAGAGACCCAGTACTTC	CASSLEVGETQYF
-	TRBV27	TRBJ1-2	TRBD1	TGTGCCAGCAGTTTGGACAGGGGGCTAGGAGGCTACACCTTC	CASSLDRGLGGYTF
-	TRBV4-3	TRBJ2-5	-	TGCGCCAGCAGCCAAGATACGGGGGCCCCCTCGGTACAAGAGACCCAGTACTTC	CASSQDTGAPSVQETQYF
-	TRBV6-1	TRBJ2-7	-	TGTGCCAGCAGTGAAGCGGGATACGAGCAGTACTTC	CASSEAGYEQYF
-	TRBV19	TRBJ1-2	-	TGTGCCAGTAGTATTTCTCTCTCCATGGCTAAGACCTTC	CASSISLSMAKTF
-	TRBV6-4	TRBJ2-1	TRBD2	TGTGCCAGCAAGGGGACTAGAAACTCGAATGAGCAGTTCTTC	CASKGTRNSNEQFF
-	TRBV2	TRBJ2-2	-	TGTGCCAGCAGTGTACAGGGAAAGAACACCGGGGAGCTGTTTTTT	CASSVQGKNTGELFF
-	TRBV27	TRBJ1-2	TRBD1	TGTGCCAGCAGTTTAGAGGGGGCGGGAGGCTACACCTTC	CASSLEGAGGYTF
-	TRBV10-3	TRBJ1-4	TRBD1	TGTGCCAGCCGCAGGGACAGGGGGAAAGAAAAACTGTTTTTT	CASRRDRGKEKLFF
-	TRBV5-4	TRBJ1-2	TRBD1	TGTGCCAGCAGCTTGGGAAACAGGGGTAATGGCTACACCTTC	CASSLGNRGNGYTF
-	TRBV28	TRBJ1-3	TRBD1	TGTGCCAGCAGTTTTGGAGGGACAGCCGCCTCTAACACCATATATTTT	CASSFGGTAASNTIYF
-	TRBV2	TRBJ2-4	-	TGTGCCAGCAGTGGGACAACTTTAGCCAAAAACATTCAGTACTTC	CASSGTTLAKNIQYF
-	TRBV7-3	TRBJ1-1	TRBD1	TGTGCCAGCAGCCCGAATACAGGGGGTGCGTCTACTGAAGCTTTCTTT	CASSPNTGGASTEAFF
-	TRBV9	TRBJ2-3	TRBD1	TGTGCCAGCAGCGTAGACTCGGCGGCAGGGGGCAAAGATACGCAGTATTTT	CASSVDSAAGGKDTQYF
-	TRBV6-5	TRBJ1-6	-	TGTGCCAGCAGTTACCAAACTAGGGGGGATAATTCACCCCTCCACTTT	CASSYQTRGDNSPLHF
-	TRBV25-1	TRBJ2-4	TRBD1	TGTGCCAGCAGTGGGTGGACAGGGGAATCCTACAATGAGCAGTACTTC	CASSGWTGESYNEQYF
few	TRBV2	TRBJ1-1	-	TGTGCCAGCAGTGACTTAGTTGAAGCTTTCTTT	CASSDLVEAFF
few	TRBV19	TRBJ1-2	TRBD1	TGTGCCAGTGCACAGGGGTTCAATGGCTACACCTTC	CASAQGFNGYTF